The sequence of this T cell receptor (beta chain) was determined in a study of Graves' ophthalmopathy and Graves' hyperthyroidism. Study outcomes and limitations: In blood appeared most of the expanded thyroid clonotypes whose frequency exceeded 0.001. The study's model predicted ophthalmopathy progression at 70.59% sensitivity and approximately 78% specificity.

Germline V gene lookup returns CDR1 MNHNS and CDR2 SASEGT. V lost 6 bases, J lost 3 bases, and 11 bases stayed unmatched. This CDR3 contains 15 residues. There are many counts of this clonotype. Antigen unknown. As the template, RNA transcripts were used to amplify TCR beta CDR3 regions. The first-round RT-PCR employed HTBI primers together with the Qiagen OneStep RT-PCR kit. A multiplex PCR was then performed as the second round. TCRdb re-called the multiplex PCR reads with MiXCR, one entry per CDR3 protein. The sample includes approximately 380,000 distinct CDR3 sequences, over 20% of them seen just once. Enrolled hyperthyroidism patients had a new diagnosis, a duration under 2 months, and an age of 18 to 65. Sampling 10 ml of fresh peripheral blood provided the PBMCs.

This TCR was recovered from a woman under 30 with stable Graves' hyperthyroidism. This chain links TRBV6-1 with TRBJ2-7, with 7 bases fitting TRBD1. Sequenced sample: peripheral blood. The CDR3 reads CASRAFQGVSYEQYF. The CDR3 DNA sequence: TGTGCCAGCAGAGCCTTTCAGGGGGTTAGCTACGAGCAGTACTTC.